This T cell receptor (beta chain) originates from a study of blood T cell repertoires in COVID-19. CDR3 length: 15 amino acids. CDR1 SEHNR and CDR2 FQNEAQ come from the germline V gene (reference sequence). The ends lost 1 base at V and 6 bases at J; junction bases unmatched: 6. Clones were read by immunoSEQ multiplex PCR, and TCRdb kept only the in-frame ones, dropping some. Found here are under 500,000 clones, approximately 90% of them singletons; the top ten hold approximately 2%. V is TRBV7-9 and J is TRBJ2-1; TRBD2 aligns across 7 bases. This sequence originates from a woman aged 18-29 years with acute COVID-19. Sequencing input: PBMCs or T cells enriched from blood (not recorded which). CDR3 sequence (DNA): TGTGCCAGCAGCTTAGTCGGACTAGACCCCAATGAGCAGTTCTTC. Its protein is CASSLVGLDPNEQFF. The full variable domain, completed using reference TRBV7-9 and TRBJ2-1, is DTGVSQNPRHKITKRGQNVTFRCDPISEHNRLYWYRQTLGQGPEFLTYFQNEAQLEKSRLLSDRFSAERPKGSFSTLEIQRTEQGDSAMYLCASSLVGLDPNEQFFGPGTRLTVL.